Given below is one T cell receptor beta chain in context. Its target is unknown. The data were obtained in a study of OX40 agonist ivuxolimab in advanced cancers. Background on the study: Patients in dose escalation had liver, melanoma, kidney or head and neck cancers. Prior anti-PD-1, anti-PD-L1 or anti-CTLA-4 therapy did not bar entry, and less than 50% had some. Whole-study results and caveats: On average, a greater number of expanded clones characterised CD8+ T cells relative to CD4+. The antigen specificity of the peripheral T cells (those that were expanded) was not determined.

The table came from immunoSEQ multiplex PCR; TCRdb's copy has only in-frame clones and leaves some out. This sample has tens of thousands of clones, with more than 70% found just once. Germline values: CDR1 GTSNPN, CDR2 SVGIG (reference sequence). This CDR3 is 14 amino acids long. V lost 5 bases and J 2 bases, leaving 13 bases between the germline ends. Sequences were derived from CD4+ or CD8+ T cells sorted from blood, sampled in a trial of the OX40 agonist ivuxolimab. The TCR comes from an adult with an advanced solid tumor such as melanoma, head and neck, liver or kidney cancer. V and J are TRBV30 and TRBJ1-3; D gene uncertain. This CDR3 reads CAWSRRATGNTIYF. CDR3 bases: TGTGCCTGGTCCAGGCGCGCAACTGGAAACACCATATATTTT.